A selection of T cell receptor beta chains follows, all from one sample in a study of blood T cell repertoires in COVID-19. The repertoire was sequenced with immunoSEQ multiplex PCR; TCRdb's copy has only in-frame clones and lacks some. The sample consists of 200,000 to 300,000 clones, 91% of them appearing once. Sequenced: peripheral blood. The receptors stem from a person under 35 with COVID-19, enrolled during active disease. CDR3s include the opening cysteine and the closing phenylalanine or tryptophan. Fields, in order: V gene, J gene, CDR3 protein.

>TRBV15|TRBJ2-3
CATSRGLAGYTDTQYF
>TRBV3-1/TRBV3-2|TRBJ2-7
CASSHLAGGGYEQYF
>TRBV3-1/TRBV3-2|TRBJ2-7
CASSPSGTGRTYEQYF
>TRBV13|TRBJ1-2
CASSTVLQGPNYGYTF
>TRBV19|TRBJ2-3
CASSTDVSGGTDTQYF
>TRBV24-1|TRBJ1-5
CATRDRGWSNQPQHF
>TRBV7-6|TRBJ2-5
CASSLALGGGETQYF
>TRBV5-4|TRBJ2-2
CASSLEARGTGELFF
>TRBV9|TRBJ2-1
CASSAQVSSYNEQFF
>TRBV29-1|TRBJ2-7
CSVVEMGGNYEQYF
>TRBV6-4|TRBJ2-2
CASSDFGQGNTGELFF